One TCR beta chain is described in this entry. The antigen is unknown. Unstimulated Tregs (CD4+CD25+CD127-) and CD4+CD25- non-Tregs were sorted from PBMCs. Generated by immunoSEQ multiplex PCR, the TCRdb table keeps only in-frame clones and is missing some. The sample has around 77,000 clones; nearly 98% are singletons. This sample is drawn from a study of Tregs in tolerant kidney transplant recipients. Study results and limitations: Biological reproducibility was not directly addressed in this study. Nucleotide sequences could not be compared across some patients' samples due to primer changes.

The CDR3 spans 15 residues. Germline loops: CDR1 PRHDT, CDR2 FYEKMQ (reference sequence). The V gene lost 2 bases and the J gene lost 4 bases, with 12 bases spanning the gap. The V gene is TRBV13, the J gene TRBJ2-1; D not resolved. The source is a human donor who received a combined kidney and bone marrow transplant. The sample was CD4+ T cells from blood, taken before the transplant. CDR3 sequence: CASSLLGAAYNEQFF. As DNA, the CDR3 is TGTGCCAGCAGCTTATTGGGTGCAGCGTACAATGAGCAGTTCTTC.